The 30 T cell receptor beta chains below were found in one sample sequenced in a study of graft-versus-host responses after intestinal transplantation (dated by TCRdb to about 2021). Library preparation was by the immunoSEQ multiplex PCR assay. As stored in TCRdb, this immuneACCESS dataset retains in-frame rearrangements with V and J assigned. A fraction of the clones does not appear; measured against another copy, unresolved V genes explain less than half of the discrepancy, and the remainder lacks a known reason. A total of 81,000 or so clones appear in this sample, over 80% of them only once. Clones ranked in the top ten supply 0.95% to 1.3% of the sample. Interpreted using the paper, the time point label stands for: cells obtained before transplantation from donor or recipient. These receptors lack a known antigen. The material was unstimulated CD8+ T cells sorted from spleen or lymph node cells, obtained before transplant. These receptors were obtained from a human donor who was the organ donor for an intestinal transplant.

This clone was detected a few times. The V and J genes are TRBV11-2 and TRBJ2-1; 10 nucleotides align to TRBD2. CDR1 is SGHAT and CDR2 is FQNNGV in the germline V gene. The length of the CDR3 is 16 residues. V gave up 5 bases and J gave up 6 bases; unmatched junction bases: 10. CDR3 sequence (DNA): TGTGCCAGCAGCGGACTGGGGCTAGCGGGAGCCAATGAGCAGTTCTTC. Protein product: CASSGLGLAGANEQFF.

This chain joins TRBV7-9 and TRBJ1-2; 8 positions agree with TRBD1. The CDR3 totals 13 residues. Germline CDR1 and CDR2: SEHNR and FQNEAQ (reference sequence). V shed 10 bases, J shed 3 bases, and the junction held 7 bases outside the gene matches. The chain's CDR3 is CAIEQGGDYGYTF. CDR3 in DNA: TGTGCCATCGAACAGGGGGGGGACTATGGCTACACCTTC.

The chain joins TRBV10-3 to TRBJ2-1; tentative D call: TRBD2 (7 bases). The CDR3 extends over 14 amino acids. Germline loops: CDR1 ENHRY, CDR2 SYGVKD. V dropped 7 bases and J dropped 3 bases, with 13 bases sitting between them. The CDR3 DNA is TGTGCCATCACCCAAGGGGGGGGCTACAATGAGCAGTTCTTC. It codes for CAITQGGGYNEQFF.

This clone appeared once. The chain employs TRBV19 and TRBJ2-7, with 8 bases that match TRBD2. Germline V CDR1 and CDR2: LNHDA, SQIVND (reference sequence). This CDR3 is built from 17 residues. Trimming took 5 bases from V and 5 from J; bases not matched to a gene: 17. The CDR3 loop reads CASSAAERTSQFHEQYF. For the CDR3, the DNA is TGTGCCAGTAGTGCCGCAGAGAGGACTAGCCAGTTCCACGAGCAGTACTTC.

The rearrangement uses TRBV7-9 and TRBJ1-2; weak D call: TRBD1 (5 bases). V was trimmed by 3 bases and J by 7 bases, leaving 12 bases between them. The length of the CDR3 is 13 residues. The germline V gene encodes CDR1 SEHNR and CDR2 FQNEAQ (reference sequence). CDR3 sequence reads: CASSLKGQGGYTF. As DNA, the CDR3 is TGTGCCAGCAGCTTGAAGGGGCAGGGTGGCTACACCTTC.

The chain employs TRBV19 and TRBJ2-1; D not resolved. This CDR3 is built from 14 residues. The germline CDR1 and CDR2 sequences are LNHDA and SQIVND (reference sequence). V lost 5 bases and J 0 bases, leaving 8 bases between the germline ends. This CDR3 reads CASSAISSYNEQFF. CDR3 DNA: TGTGCCAGTAGTGCGATTAGCTCCTACAATGAGCAGTTCTTC.

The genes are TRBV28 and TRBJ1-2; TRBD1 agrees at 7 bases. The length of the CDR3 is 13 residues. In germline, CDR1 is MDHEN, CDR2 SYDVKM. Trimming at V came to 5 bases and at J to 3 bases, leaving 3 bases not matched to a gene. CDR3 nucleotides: TGTGCCAGCAGTCCGGGACAGTACTATGGCTACACCTTC. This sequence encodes CASSPGQYYGYTF.

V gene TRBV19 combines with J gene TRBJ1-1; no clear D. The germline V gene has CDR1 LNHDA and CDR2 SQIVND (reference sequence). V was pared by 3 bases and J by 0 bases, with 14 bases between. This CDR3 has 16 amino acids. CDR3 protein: CASSIPDTFMNTEAFF. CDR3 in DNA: TGTGCCAGTAGTATCCCCGACACTTTCATGAACACTGAAGCTTTCTTT.

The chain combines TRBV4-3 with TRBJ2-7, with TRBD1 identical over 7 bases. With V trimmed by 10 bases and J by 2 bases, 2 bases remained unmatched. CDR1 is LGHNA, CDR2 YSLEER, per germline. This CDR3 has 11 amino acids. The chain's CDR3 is CAKTGTYEQYF. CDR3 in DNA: TGCGCCAAGACAGGGACCTACGAGCAGTACTTC.

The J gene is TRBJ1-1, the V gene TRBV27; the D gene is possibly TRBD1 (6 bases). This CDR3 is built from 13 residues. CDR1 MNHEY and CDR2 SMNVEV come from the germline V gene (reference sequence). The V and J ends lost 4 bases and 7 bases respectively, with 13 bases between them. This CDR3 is CASSSGQYREAFF. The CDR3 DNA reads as TGTGCCAGCAGTTCCGGACAGTACCGTGAAGCTTTCTTT.

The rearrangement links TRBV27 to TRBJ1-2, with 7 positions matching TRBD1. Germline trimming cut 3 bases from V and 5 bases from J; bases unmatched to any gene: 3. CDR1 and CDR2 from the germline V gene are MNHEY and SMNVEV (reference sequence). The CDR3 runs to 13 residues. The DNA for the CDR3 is TGTGCCAGCAGTTTTTACAGGGGATATGGCTACACCTTC. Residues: CASSFYRGYGYTF.

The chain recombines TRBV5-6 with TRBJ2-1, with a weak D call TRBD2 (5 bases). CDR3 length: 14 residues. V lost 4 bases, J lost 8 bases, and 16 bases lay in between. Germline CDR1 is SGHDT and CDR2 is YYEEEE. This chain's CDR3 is CASSAQRSGDEQFF. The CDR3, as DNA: TGTGCCAGCAGCGCGCAAAGAAGCGGCGATGAGCAGTTCTTC.

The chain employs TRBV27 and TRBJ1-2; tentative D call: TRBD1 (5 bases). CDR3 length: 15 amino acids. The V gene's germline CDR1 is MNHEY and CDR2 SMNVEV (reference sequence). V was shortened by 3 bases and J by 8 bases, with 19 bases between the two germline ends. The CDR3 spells CASSLSGDYLRGYTF. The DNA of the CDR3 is TGTGCCAGCAGTTTGTCGGGGGACTACCTCCGAGGCTACACCTTC.

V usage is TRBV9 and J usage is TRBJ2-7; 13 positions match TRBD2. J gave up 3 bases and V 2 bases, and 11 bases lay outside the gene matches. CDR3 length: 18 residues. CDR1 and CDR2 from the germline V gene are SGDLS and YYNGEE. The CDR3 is CASSVGTSGIGGNYEQYF. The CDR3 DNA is TGTGCCAGCAGCGTCGGGACTAGCGGGATCGGGGGAAACTACGAGCAGTACTTC.

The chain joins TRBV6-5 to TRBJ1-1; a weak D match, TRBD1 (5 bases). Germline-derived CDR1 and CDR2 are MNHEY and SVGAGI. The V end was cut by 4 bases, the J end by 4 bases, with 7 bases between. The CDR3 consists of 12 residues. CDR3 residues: CASSSGGTEAFF. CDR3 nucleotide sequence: TGTGCCAGCAGTTCCGGGGGCACTGAAGCTTTCTTT.

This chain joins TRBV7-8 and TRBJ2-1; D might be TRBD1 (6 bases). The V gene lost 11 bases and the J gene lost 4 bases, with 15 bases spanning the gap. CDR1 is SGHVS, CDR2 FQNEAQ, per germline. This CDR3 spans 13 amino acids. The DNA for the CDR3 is TGTGCCTGCACCGAGGACAGTTACAATGAGCAGTTCTTC. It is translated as CACTEDSYNEQFF.

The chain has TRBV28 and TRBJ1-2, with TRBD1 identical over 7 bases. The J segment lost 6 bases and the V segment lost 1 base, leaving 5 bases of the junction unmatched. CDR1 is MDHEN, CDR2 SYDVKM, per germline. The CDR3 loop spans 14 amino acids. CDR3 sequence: CASSLFATGHGYTF. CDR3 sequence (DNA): TGTGCCAGCAGTTTATTCGCGACAGGGCATGGCTACACCTTC.

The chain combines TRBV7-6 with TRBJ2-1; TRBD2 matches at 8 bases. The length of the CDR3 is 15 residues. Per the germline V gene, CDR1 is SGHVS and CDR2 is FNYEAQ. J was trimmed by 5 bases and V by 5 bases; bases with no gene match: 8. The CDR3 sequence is CASSHDTSGNNEQFF. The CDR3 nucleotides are TGTGCCAGCAGCCACGATACTAGCGGCAACAATGAGCAGTTCTTC.

This CDR3 reads CASSPEGGEQYF. Here the CDR3 DNA reads TGTGCCAGCAGCCCGGAGGGCGGCGAGCAGTACTTC. The rearrangement joins TRBV5-4 to TRBJ2-7; D may be TRBD2 (6 bases). The CDR3 runs to 12 residues. The V and J ends lost 4 bases and 6 bases respectively, with 11 bases between them. The germline gives CDR1 SGHNT, CDR2 YYREEE (reference sequence).

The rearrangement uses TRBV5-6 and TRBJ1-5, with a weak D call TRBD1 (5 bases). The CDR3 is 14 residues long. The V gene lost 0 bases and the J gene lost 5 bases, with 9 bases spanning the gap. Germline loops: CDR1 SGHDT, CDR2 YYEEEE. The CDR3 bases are TGTGCCAGCAGCTTGGCCGGAGGGGATCAGCCCCAGCATTTT. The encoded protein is CASSLAGGDQPQHF.

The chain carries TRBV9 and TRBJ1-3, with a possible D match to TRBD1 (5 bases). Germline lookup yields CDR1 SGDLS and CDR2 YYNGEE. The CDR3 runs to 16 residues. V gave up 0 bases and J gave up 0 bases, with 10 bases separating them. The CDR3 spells CASSVGTSYSGNTIYF. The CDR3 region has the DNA TGTGCCAGCAGCGTAGGGACATCCTACTCTGGAAACACCATATATTTT. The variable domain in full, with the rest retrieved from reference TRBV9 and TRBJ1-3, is DSGVTQTPKHLITATGQRVTLRCSPRSGDLSVYWYQQSLDQGLQFLIQYYNGEERAKGNILERFSAQQFPDLHSELNLSSLELGDSALYFCASSVGTSYSGNTIYFGEGSWLTVV.

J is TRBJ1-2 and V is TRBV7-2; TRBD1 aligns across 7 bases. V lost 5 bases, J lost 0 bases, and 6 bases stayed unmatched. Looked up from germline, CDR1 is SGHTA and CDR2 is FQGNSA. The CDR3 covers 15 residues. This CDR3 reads CASSVQGFANYGYTF. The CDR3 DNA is TGTGCCAGCAGCGTACAGGGGTTTGCTAACTATGGCTACACCTTC.

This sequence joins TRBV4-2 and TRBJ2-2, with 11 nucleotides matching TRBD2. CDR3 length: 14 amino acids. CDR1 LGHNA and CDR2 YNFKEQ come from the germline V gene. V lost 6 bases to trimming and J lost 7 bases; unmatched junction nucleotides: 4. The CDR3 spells CASSHGLAGGELFF. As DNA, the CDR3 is TGTGCCAGCAGTCACGGACTAGCGGGCGGGGAGCTGTTTTTT.

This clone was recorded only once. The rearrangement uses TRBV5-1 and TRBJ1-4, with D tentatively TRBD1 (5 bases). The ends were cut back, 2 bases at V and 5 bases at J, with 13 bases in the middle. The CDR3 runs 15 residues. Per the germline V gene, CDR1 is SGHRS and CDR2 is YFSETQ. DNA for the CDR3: TGCGCCAGCAGCTTATTTCAGGGCGAGAATGAAAAACTGTTTTTT. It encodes CASSLFQGENEKLFF.

The CDR3 loop reads CASSLEGLPAGWNEQFF. Here the CDR3 DNA reads TGTGCCAGCAGCTTAGAAGGTCTGCCAGCGGGGTGGAATGAGCAGTTCTTC. V usage is TRBV7-9 and J usage is TRBJ2-1; 7 bases line up with TRBD2. This CDR3 spans 17 amino acids. In germline, CDR1 is SEHNR, CDR2 FQNEAQ (reference sequence). The V and J ends lost 1 base and 7 bases, in that order; junction bases with no gene match: 13.

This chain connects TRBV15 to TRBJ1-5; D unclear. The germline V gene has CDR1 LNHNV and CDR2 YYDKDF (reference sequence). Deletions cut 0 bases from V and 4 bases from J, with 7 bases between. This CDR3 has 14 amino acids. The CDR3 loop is CATSREMRNQPQHF. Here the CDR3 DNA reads TGTGCCACCAGCAGAGAGATGAGAAATCAGCCCCAGCATTTT.

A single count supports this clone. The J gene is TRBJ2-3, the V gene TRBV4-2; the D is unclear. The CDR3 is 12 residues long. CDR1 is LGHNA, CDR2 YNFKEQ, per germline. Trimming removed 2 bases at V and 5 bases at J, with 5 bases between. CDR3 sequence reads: CASSQRGDTQYF. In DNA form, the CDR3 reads TGTGCCAGCAGCCAACGCGGAGATACGCAGTATTTT.

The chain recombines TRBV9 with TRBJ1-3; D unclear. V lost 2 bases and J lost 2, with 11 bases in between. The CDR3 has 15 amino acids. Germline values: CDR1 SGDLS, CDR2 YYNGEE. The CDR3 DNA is TGTGCCAGCAGCGTCGCGGGTCCCGCTGGAAACACCATATATTTT. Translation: CASSVAGPAGNTIYF.

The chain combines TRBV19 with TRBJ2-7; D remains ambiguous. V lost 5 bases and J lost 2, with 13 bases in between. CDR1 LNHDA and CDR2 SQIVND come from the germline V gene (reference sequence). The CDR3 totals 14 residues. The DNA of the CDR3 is TGTGCCAGTAGTGTTTCGACTCCTACCTACGAGCAGTACTTC. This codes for CASSVSTPTYEQYF.

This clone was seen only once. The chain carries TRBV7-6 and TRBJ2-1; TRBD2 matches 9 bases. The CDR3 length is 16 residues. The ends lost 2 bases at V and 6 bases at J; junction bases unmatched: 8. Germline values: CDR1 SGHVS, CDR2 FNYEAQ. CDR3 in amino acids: CASSLWGGRASNEQFF. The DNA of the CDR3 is TGTGCCAGCAGCTTATGGGGCGGGAGGGCCTCCAATGAGCAGTTCTTC.